Listed below are T cell receptor beta chains from one sample, sequenced in a study of blood T cells in healthy people across ages. Each CDR3 protein is one row after TCRdb ran MiXCR on the 5' RACE reads. The data contain roughly 1.6 million distinct CDR3 sequences, 34% of them seen just once; the ten biggest clones take up roughly 12%. Material for sequencing was blood. The origin of the receptors is a woman in her 30s in good health. Both conserved end residues are part of each CDR3. Each record gives: CDR3 protein, J gene, V gene.

CDR3aa: CASSLTGTNIQYF; j_gene: TRBJ2-4; v_gene: TRBV7-2
CDR3aa: CASSLSSGMGADTQYF; j_gene: TRBJ2-3; v_gene: TRBV7-2
CDR3aa: CASSSRGHTTYEQYF; j_gene: TRBJ2-7; v_gene: TRBV12-3/TRBV12-4
CDR3aa: CSARDPRGRGEKLFF; j_gene: TRBJ1-4; v_gene: TRBV20-1
CDR3aa: CASSSTPSRRVGERYF; j_gene: TRBJ2-7; v_gene: TRBV27
CDR3aa: CASSFPHTNYGYTF; j_gene: TRBJ1-2; v_gene: TRBV28
CDR3aa: CASRVFIRTEAFF; j_gene: TRBJ1-1; v_gene: TRBV7-9
CDR3aa: CASSQVPGQGDNQPQHF; j_gene: TRBJ1-5; v_gene: TRBV4-2
CDR3aa: CSARALPTGGQETQYF; j_gene: TRBJ2-5; v_gene: TRBV20-1
CDR3aa: CASSYRAREQYF; j_gene: TRBJ2-7; v_gene: TRBV6-5
CDR3aa: CASSPQTSKAVEQYF; j_gene: TRBJ2-7; v_gene: TRBV28
CDR3aa: CAGSVDGLPDEQYF; j_gene: .; v_gene: TRBV9
CDR3aa: CASSSAGQGIYGYTF; j_gene: TRBJ1-2; v_gene: TRBV27
CDR3aa: CSARLAGVLETQYF; j_gene: TRBJ2-5; v_gene: TRBV20-1
CDR3aa: CATARTLLAMHGRLHEQFF; j_gene: TRBJ2-1; v_gene: TRBV6-1
CDR3aa: CASSQDWTGYEQYF; j_gene: TRBJ2-7; v_gene: TRBV3-1
CDR3aa: CSARGGVGLLDEQFF; j_gene: TRBJ2-1; v_gene: TRBV20-1
CDR3aa: CASSTALLETQYF; j_gene: TRBJ2-5; v_gene: TRBV7-9
CDR3aa: CASSRTQLSYNEQFF; j_gene: TRBJ2-1; v_gene: TRBV9
CDR3aa: CASSQDTQGRNQETQYF; j_gene: TRBJ2-5; v_gene: TRBV14
CDR3aa: CSVQGTSGRAYNERFF; j_gene: TRBJ2-1; v_gene: TRBV29-1
CDR3aa: CSVNDRYNEQFF; j_gene: TRBJ2-1; v_gene: TRBV29-1
CDR3aa: CASSPLNLGVVEQYF; j_gene: TRBJ2-7; v_gene: TRBV18
CDR3aa: CASSYSGRDYLLTEAFF; j_gene: TRBJ1-1; v_gene: TRBV6-2/TRBV6-3
CDR3aa: CASSQVLEGRPPHF; j_gene: TRBJ1-6; v_gene: TRBV4-1
CDR3aa: CASLNTGTPADTQYF; j_gene: TRBJ2-3; v_gene: TRBV10-3
CDR3aa: CASTLRGEYNEQFF; j_gene: TRBJ2-1; v_gene: TRBV5-1
CDR3aa: CAGSAPGQGVSQPQHF; j_gene: TRBJ1-5; v_gene: TRBV6-1
CDR3aa: CASSYLGGSRQPQHF; j_gene: TRBJ1-5; v_gene: TRBV6-2/TRBV6-3
CDR3aa: CASSRTGEGNEQYF; j_gene: .; v_gene: TRBV12-3/TRBV12-4
CDR3aa: CASSLGQDHEQYF; j_gene: TRBJ2-7; v_gene: TRBV7-9
CDR3aa: CASSVEGGLVETQYF; j_gene: TRBJ2-5; v_gene: TRBV9
CDR3aa: CASSLHTSGASYEQYF; j_gene: TRBJ2-7; v_gene: TRBV11-2
CDR3aa: CSARGVSGSYEQYF; j_gene: TRBJ2-7; v_gene: TRBV20-1
CDR3aa: CASSPSFEQFF; j_gene: TRBJ2-1; v_gene: TRBV7-2
CDR3aa: CAISEHKAGARAKNIQYF; j_gene: TRBJ2-4; v_gene: TRBV10-3
CDR3aa: CASSQRGGGENTEAFF; j_gene: TRBJ1-1; v_gene: TRBV3-1
CDR3aa: CASGTVEEDTEAFF; j_gene: TRBJ1-1; v_gene: TRBV6-1
CDR3aa: CSAWTHLKKKALYGYTF; j_gene: TRBJ1-2; v_gene: TRBV20-1
CDR3aa: CASSPLGQGPSYEQYF; j_gene: TRBJ2-7; v_gene: TRBV27
CDR3aa: CAWRDHSRDQFQETQYF; j_gene: TRBJ2-5; v_gene: TRBV30
CDR3aa: CSVEGGSGGGSTDTQYF; j_gene: TRBJ2-3; v_gene: TRBV29-1
CDR3aa: CASSPGTGWSYEQYF; j_gene: TRBJ2-7; v_gene: TRBV7-7
CDR3aa: CASSLDPGWSRKTQYF; j_gene: TRBJ2-5; v_gene: TRBV28
CDR3aa: CASSGTGGQYEQYF; j_gene: TRBJ2-7; v_gene: TRBV6-1
CDR3aa: CASTPRGGFTGELFF; j_gene: TRBJ2-2; v_gene: TRBV6-1
CDR3aa: CASSVAGVAGGSYNEQFF; j_gene: TRBJ2-1; v_gene: TRBV9
CDR3aa: CATQSSTDTQYF; j_gene: TRBJ2-3; v_gene: TRBV10-2
CDR3aa: CASSDRTGRSDTQYF; j_gene: TRBJ2-3; v_gene: TRBV6-1
CDR3aa: CASSRGQGAAEQYF; j_gene: TRBJ2-7; v_gene: TRBV10-2
CDR3aa: CASSLSALYGYTF; j_gene: TRBJ1-2; v_gene: TRBV27
CDR3aa: CASSSGTPRSNEQFF; j_gene: TRBJ2-1; v_gene: TRBV4-1
CDR3aa: CAIKHRGNEKLFF; j_gene: TRBJ1-4; v_gene: TRBV6-6
CDR3aa: CASSHTGGVNQPQHF; j_gene: TRBJ1-5; v_gene: TRBV18
CDR3aa: CASSSNQGAHEQYF; j_gene: TRBJ2-7; v_gene: TRBV5-1
CDR3aa: CATSRDLLAQETQYF; j_gene: TRBJ2-5; v_gene: TRBV15
CDR3aa: CASSLGDPRETQYF; j_gene: TRBJ2-5; v_gene: TRBV5-1
CDR3aa: CASSFQPASTDTQYF; j_gene: TRBJ2-3; v_gene: TRBV7-6
CDR3aa: CASHTGYSEQFF; j_gene: TRBJ2-1; v_gene: TRBV28